The text below deals with one T cell receptor beta chain. The data originate from a study of shared clonotypes between healthy human individuals. Method: immunoSEQ multiplex PCR; TCRdb's copy keeps in-frame clones and lacks some. The sample lists about 2.4 million clones, over 85% occurring once. V was cut by 6 bases and J by 4 bases, with 21 bases left in between. Germline assignment: CDR1 MDHEN and CDR2 SYDVKM. The CDR3 runs 17 residues. All participating donors were Caucasian adults from Nashville, Tennessee. This TCR was recovered from a man younger than 30 in good health. The V call is TRBV28, the J call TRBJ1-4; unclear D gene. Sequenced input: naive CD4+ T cells sorted from blood. Subset reported: CD45RA+ positively selected. CDR3 sequence (DNA): TGTGCCAGCAGGTCGATCGGCCCAGGTTCTGGTAATGAAAAACTGTTTTTT. Its translation is CASRSIGPGSGNEKLFF.